This TCR beta chain was documented in a study of shared clonotypes between healthy human individuals. With regard to this clone: Germline and junction disagree at one end, which may indicate a read error.

Donors were Caucasian adults residing in Nashville, Tennessee, USA. Investigators spread the genomic DNA of each subset evenly over several immunoSEQ plates. Libraries were prepared by immunoSEQ multiplex PCR; TCRdb keeps only in-frame clonotypes and omits some of them. The sample has some 500,000 clones, approximately 77% seen once. Sequenced: PBMCs. This clonotype originated in a woman in her thirties or forties in good health. Some clones in this sample may be carry-over from other donors' samples.

The CDR3 sequence is CASSLTGGNTEAFF. The CDR3 DNA follows: TGCGCCAGCAGCCTCACAGGTGGGAACACTGAAGCTTTCTTT. This chain links TRBV5-4 with TRBJ1-1, with D tentatively TRBD1 (5 bases). The CDR3 consists of 14 residues. Germline V CDR1 and CDR2: SGHNT, YYREEE (reference sequence).